Below, one T cell receptor beta chain is given with its context. These data are taken from a study of OX40 agonist ivuxolimab in advanced cancers. This table comes from immunoSEQ multiplex PCR, and its TCRdb copy is limited to in-frame clones, with some not included. The repertoire includes more than 50,000 clones, about 91% of them detected once, and 12% sits in the top ten. The germline CDR1 and CDR2 sequences are SGHNT and YYREEE (reference sequence). CDR3 length: 12 amino acids. V dropped 4 bases and J dropped 3 bases, with 8 bases sitting between them. Sequencing was performed on CD4+ or CD8+ T cells sorted from blood, taken in a trial of the OX40 agonist ivuxolimab. This chain links TRBV5-4 with TRBJ2-7; D possibly corresponds to TRBD2 (6 bases). The TCR was taken from an adult with an advanced solid tumor such as melanoma, head and neck, liver or kidney cancer. CDR3 loop: CASSVGGYEQYF. The CDR3 nucleotides are TGTGCCAGCAGCGTGGGGGGCTACGAGCAGTACTTC.